The 15 T cell receptor beta chains given below trace back to one sample, sequenced in a study of blood T cell repertoires in COVID-19. The assay was immunoSEQ multiplex PCR, and TCRdb's table has in-frame clones only and misses some. In the table there are approximately 190,000 clones, 80% of which are singletons. Sequences were obtained from peripheral blood. Every receptor here comes from a man aged 55 to 70 with acute or convalescent COVID-19.

As DNA, the CDR3 is TGTGCCAGTAGTATTACTAGCGGGAGGGTTCTCTACAATGAGCAGTTCTTC. Translation: CASSITSGRVLYNEQFF. The V and J genes are TRBV19 and TRBJ2-1, with 13 positions matching TRBD2. Trimming took 3 bases from V and 3 from J; bases not matched to a gene: 5. CDR1 is LNHDA and CDR2 is SQIVND in the germline V gene (reference sequence). This CDR3 region has 17 residues.

The chain couples TRBV11-2 to TRBJ1-1; a weak D match, TRBD1 (6 bases). CDR1 is SGHAT and CDR2 is FQNNGV in the germline V gene. The CDR3 has 16 amino acids. Trimming cost V 3 bases and J 4 bases, with 18 bases left between them. CDR3 sequence reads: CASSFGRGRRGTEAFF. CDR3 sequence (DNA): TGTGCCAGCAGCTTCGGCAGGGGCCGAAGAGGCACTGAAGCTTTCTTT.

A single count supports this clone. This rearrangement joins TRBV9 to TRBJ2-1; possible D gene TRBD2, 6 bases. Trimming cost V 4 bases and J 5 bases, with 13 bases left between them. The CDR3 runs 14 residues. The germline CDR1 and CDR2 sequences are SGDLS and YYNGEE. The CDR3 loop is CASSQISGNNEQFF. The CDR3 DNA follows: TGTGCCAGCAGCCAAATTAGCGGAAACAATGAGCAGTTCTTC.

The genes are TRBV30 and TRBJ2-7, with TRBD2 matching 7 bases. There are 11 residues in the CDR3. The V gene's germline CDR1 is GTSNPN and CDR2 SVGIG (reference sequence). V trimming: 4 bases; J trimming: 7 bases; junction bases outside the gene matches: 4. For the CDR3, the DNA is TGTGCCTGGACCTGGGGGGGAGAGCAGTACTTC. Protein: CAWTWGGEQYF. Supplemented by reference TRBV30 and TRBJ2-7, the full variable domain reads SQTIHQWPATLVQPVGSPLSLECTVEGTSNPNLYWYRQAAGRGLQLLFYSVGIGQISSEVPQNLSASRPQDRQFILSSKKLLLSDSGFYLCAWTWGGEQYFGPGTRLTVT.

The chain employs TRBV9 and TRBJ2-7; 11 bases are a match to TRBD2. The V segment lost 4 bases and the J segment 3 bases; nucleotides outside the gene matches: 3. This CDR3 has 14 residues. CDR1 is SGDLS, CDR2 YYNGEE, per germline. This chain's CDR3 is CASSLTSGDYEQYF. The CDR3 region has the DNA TGTGCCAGCAGCTTGACTAGCGGGGACTACGAGCAGTACTTC.

The genes are TRBV4-1 and TRBJ1-1; 12 bases are a match to TRBD1. V gave up 2 bases and J gave up 1 base; unmatched junction bases: 11. Germline V gives CDR1 MGHRA, CDR2 YSYEKL. The CDR3 covers 19 residues. The CDR3 DNA sequence: TGCGCCAGCAGCCAATTCACCGGGACAGGGGGCGGTAGGAACACTGAAGCTTTCTTT. Its translation is CASSQFTGTGGGRNTEAFF.

The chain joins TRBV5-1 to TRBJ2-7, with TRBD1 identical over 7 bases. V was clipped by 2 bases and J by 2 bases; unmatched bases: 1. This CDR3 is built from 13 residues. Germline V gene sequence: CDR1 SGHRS, CDR2 YFSETQ. CDR3 in DNA: TGCGCCAGCAGCTTCGGACAGGCCTACGAGCAGTACTTC. Its translation: CASSFGQAYEQYF.

V gene TRBV6-2 or TRBV6-3 combines with J gene TRBJ1-1, with unresolved D. Looked up from germline, CDR1 is MNHEY and CDR2 is SVGEGT. V was clipped by 4 bases and J by 1 base, with 10 bases between them. CDR3 length: 14 residues. CDR3 region: CASSFSPGNTEAFF. The DNA for the CDR3 is TGTGCCAGCAGTTTTTCTCCCGGGAACACTGAAGCTTTCTTT.

This chain uses TRBV4-3 with TRBJ2-1, with TRBD2 matching over 11 bases. With V trimmed by 1 base and J by 4 bases, 6 bases remained unmatched. CDR1 is LGHNA, CDR2 YSLEER, per germline. CDR3 length: 17 residues. The CDR3 nucleotides read TGCGCCAGCAGCCAAGGACCCGGGACTAGCGGATACAATGAGCAGTTCTTC. Translating gives CASSQGPGTSGYNEQFF.

CDR3 loop: CATSGATGGMRGANVLTF. In nucleotides, the CDR3 is TGTGCCACCAGTGGTGCTACAGGGGGTATGAGGGGGGCCAACGTCCTGACTTTC. The chain employs TRBV24-1 and TRBJ2-6; 8 nucleotides align to TRBD1. Per germline, CDR1 KGHDR and CDR2 SFDVKD. V lost 5 bases to trimming and J lost 4 bases; unmatched junction nucleotides: 12. The CDR3 sequence is 18 residues long.

V gene TRBV5-1 combines with J gene TRBJ2-3; TRBD1 matches 7 bases. Germline V CDR1 and CDR2: SGHRS, YFSETQ. Losses at the gene ends were 1 base for V and 0 bases for J; bases not matched to a gene: 8. The CDR3 length is 17 residues. CDR3 nucleotide sequence: TGCGCCAGCAGCTTGAGGGTAGGGGGCGGTAGCACAGATACGCAGTATTTT. This encodes CASSLRVGGGSTDTQYF.

This chain's CDR3 is CASSLSTGGRSYEQYF. Here the CDR3 DNA reads TGCGCCAGCAGCCTCTCCACAGGGGGACGGTCCTACGAGCAGTACTTC. The V call is TRBV4-1, the J call TRBJ2-7, with TRBD1 matching over 8 bases. The CDR3 extends over 16 amino acids. After removal of 4 bases from V and 1 base from J, the junction contained 9 bases not matched to a gene. CDR1 is MGHRA, CDR2 YSYEKL, per germline.

The chain recombines TRBV3-1 (or the pseudogene TRBV3-2) with TRBJ2-7, with 7 bases fitting TRBD2. V gave up 4 bases and J gave up 2 bases; unmatched junction bases: 5. The CDR3 is 14 residues long. Looked up from germline, CDR1 is LGHDT and CDR2 is YNNKEL (reference sequence). The CDR3 nucleotides are TGTGCCAGCAGCCGGGGGACTACCGCCTACGAGCAGTACTTC. It codes for CASSRGTTAYEQYF.

This clone was detected only a few times. The chain joins TRBV11-2 to TRBJ2-3; 8 bases map to TRBD2. The CDR3 contains 14 residues. Looked up from germline, CDR1 is SGHAT and CDR2 is FQNNGV. The CDR3 sequence is CATAGGASPDTQYF. The CDR3 DNA is TGTGCAACGGCGGGGGGCGCGAGCCCAGATACGCAGTATTTT.

The chain is built from TRBV2 and TRBJ1-1; D not certain. Per the germline V gene, CDR1 is SNHLY and CDR2 is FYNNEI. V gave up 11 bases and J gave up 1 base, with 11 bases separating them. This CDR3 has 12 amino acids. CDR3 region: CASLYSNTEAFF. In nucleotides, the CDR3 is TGTGCCTCACTGTACTCGAACACTGAAGCTTTCTTT.